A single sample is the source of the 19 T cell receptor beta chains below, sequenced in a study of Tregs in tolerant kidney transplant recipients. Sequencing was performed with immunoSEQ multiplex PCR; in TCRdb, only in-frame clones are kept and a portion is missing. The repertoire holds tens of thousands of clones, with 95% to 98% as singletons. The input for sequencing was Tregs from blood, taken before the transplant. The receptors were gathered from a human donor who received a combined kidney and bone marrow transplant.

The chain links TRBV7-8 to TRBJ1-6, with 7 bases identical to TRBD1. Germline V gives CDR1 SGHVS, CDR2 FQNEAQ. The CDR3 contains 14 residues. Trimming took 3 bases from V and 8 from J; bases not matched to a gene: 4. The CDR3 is CASSFGTAYSPLHF. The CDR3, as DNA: TGTGCCAGCAGCTTCGGGACAGCATATTCACCCCTCCACTTT. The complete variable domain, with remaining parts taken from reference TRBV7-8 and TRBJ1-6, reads GAGVSQSPRYKVAKRGQDVALRCDPISGHVSLFWYQQALGQGPEFLTYFQNEAQLDKSGLPSDRFFAERPEGSVSTLKIQRTQQEDSAVYLCASSFGTAYSPLHFGNGTRLTVT.

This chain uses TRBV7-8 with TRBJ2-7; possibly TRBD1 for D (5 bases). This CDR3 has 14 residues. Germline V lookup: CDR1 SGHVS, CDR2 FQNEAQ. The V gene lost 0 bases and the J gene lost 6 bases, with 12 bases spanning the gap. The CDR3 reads CASSLAGRVSEQYF. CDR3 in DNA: TGTGCCAGCAGCTTAGCGGGCAGGGTGAGCGAGCAGTACTTC.

CDR3 amino acids: CASSRDRGLYNEQFF. The CDR3 bases are TGCGCCAGCAGCCGAGACAGAGGACTCTACAATGAGCAGTTCTTC. The V gene is TRBV4-1, the J gene TRBJ2-1, with D perhaps matching TRBD1 or TRBD2 (5 bases each). V lost 4 bases, J lost 3 bases, and 13 bases lay in between. Germline CDR1 is MGHRA and CDR2 is YSYEKL. The CDR3 has 15 amino acids.

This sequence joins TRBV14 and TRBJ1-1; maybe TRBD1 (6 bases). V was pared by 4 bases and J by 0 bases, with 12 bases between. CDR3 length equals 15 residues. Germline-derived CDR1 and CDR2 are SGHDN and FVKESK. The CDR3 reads CASSLNQGMNTEAFF. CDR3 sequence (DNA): TGTGCCAGCAGCCTAAACCAGGGGATGAACACTGAAGCTTTCTTT.

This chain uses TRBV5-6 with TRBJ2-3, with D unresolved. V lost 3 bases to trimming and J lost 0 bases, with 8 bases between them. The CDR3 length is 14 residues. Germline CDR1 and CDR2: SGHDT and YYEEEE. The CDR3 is CASSSRRSTDTQYF. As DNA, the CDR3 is TGTGCCAGCAGCTCGCGGCGGAGCACAGATACGCAGTATTTT.

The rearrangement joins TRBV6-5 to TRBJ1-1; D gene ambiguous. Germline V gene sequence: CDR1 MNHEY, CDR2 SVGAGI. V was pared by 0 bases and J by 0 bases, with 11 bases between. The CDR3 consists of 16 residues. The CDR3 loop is CASSYSQDFMNTEAFF. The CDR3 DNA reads TGTGCCAGCAGTTACTCGCAGGACTTCATGAACACTGAAGCTTTCTTT.

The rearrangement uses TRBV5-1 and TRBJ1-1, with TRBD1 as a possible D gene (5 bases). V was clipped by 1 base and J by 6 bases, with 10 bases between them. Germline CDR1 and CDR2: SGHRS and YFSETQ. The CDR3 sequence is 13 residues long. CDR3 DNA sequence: TGCGCCAGCAGCTTGCAGGGAGGGGCTGAAGCTTTCTTT. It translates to CASSLQGGAEAFF.

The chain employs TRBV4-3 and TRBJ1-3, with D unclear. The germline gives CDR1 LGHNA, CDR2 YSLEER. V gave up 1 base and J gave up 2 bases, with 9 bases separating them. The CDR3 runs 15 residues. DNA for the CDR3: TGCGCCAGCAGCCAAGCCGCAGGCGCTGGAAACACCATATATTTT. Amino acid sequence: CASSQAAGAGNTIYF.

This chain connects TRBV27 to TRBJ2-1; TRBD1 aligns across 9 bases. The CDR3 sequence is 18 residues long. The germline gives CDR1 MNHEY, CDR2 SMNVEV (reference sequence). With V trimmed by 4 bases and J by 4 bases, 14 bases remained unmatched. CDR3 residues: CASSSIIPGQGGYNEQFF. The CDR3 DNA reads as TGTGCCAGCAGTTCCATTATTCCGGGACAGGGAGGGTACAATGAGCAGTTCTTC.

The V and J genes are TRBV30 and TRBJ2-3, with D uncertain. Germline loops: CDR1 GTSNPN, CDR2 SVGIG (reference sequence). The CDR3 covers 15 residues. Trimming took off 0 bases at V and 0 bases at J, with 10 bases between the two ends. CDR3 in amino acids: CAWSVLVGSTDTQYF. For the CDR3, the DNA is TGTGCCTGGAGTGTACTTGTGGGCAGCACAGATACGCAGTATTTT.

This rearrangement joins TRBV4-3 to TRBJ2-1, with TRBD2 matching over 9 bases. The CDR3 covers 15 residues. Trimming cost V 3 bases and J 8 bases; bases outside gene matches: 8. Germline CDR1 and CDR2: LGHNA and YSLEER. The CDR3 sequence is CASSQVAGEIDEQFF. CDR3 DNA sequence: TGCGCCAGCAGCCAGGTAGCGGGAGAAATCGATGAGCAGTTCTTC.

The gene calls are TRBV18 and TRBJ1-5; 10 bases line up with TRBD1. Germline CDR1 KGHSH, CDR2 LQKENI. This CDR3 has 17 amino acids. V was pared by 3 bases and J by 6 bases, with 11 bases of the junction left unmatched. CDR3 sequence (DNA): TGTGCCAGCTCACCGAATCGACCGGGACAGGGGTTTCAGCCCCAGCATTTT. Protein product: CASSPNRPGQGFQPQHF.

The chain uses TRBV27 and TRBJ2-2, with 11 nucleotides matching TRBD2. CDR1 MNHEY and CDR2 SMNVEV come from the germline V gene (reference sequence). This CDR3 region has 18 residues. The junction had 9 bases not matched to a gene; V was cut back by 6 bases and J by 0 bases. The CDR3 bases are TGTGCCAGCAGCGGGCCTAGCGGGAGGAACCCGAACACCGGGGAGCTGTTTTTT. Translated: CASSGPSGRNPNTGELFF.

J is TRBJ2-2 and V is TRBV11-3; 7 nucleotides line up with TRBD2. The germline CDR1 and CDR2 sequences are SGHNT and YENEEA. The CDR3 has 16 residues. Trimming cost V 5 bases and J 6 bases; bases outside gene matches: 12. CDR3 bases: TGTGCCAGCAGCCCGTGGGGTAGCGGGTCGGCCGGGGAGCTGTTTTTT. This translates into CASSPWGSGSAGELFF.

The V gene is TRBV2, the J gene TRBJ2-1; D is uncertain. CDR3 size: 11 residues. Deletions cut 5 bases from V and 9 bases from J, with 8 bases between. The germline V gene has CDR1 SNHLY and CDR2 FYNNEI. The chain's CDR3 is CASSLGLEQFF. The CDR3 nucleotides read TGTGCCAGCAGTCTAGGTCTTGAGCAGTTCTTC.

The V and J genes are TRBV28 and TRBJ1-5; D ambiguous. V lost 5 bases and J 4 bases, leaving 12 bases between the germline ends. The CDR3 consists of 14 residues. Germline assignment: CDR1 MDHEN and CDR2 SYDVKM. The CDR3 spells CASSMQNPNQPQHF. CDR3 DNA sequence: TGTGCCAGCAGTATGCAGAACCCGAATCAGCCCCAGCATTTT. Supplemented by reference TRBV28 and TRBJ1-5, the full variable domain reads DVKVTQSSRYLVKRTGEKVFLECVQDMDHENMFWYRQDPGLGLRLIYFSYDVKMKEKGDIPEGYSVSREKKERFSLILESASTNQTSMYLCASSMQNPNQPQHFGDGTRLSIL.

CDR3 loop: CASSLDAQEFTEAFF. In nucleotides, the CDR3 is TGTGCCAGCAGCTTAGATGCCCAAGAGTTCACTGAAGCTTTCTTT. The chain combines TRBV11-3 with TRBJ1-1; D not certain. This CDR3 has 15 residues. The V and J ends lost 0 bases and 4 bases respectively, with 12 bases between them. Germline V gene data show CDR1 as SGHNT and CDR2 as YENEEA.

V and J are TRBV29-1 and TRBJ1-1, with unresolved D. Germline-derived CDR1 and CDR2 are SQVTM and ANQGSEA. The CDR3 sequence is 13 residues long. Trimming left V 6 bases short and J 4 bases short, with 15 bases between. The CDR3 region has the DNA TGCAGCGTGGCCACTGGTTGGAGCACTGAAGCTTTCTTT. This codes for CSVATGWSTEAFF.

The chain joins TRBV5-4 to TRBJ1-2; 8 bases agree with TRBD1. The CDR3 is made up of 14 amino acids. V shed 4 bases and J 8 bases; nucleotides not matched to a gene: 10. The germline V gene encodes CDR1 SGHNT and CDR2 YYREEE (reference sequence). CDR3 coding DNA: TGTGCCAGCAGCCCCCGGGACAGGCTTGGAGGCTACACCTTC. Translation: CASSPRDRLGGYTF.